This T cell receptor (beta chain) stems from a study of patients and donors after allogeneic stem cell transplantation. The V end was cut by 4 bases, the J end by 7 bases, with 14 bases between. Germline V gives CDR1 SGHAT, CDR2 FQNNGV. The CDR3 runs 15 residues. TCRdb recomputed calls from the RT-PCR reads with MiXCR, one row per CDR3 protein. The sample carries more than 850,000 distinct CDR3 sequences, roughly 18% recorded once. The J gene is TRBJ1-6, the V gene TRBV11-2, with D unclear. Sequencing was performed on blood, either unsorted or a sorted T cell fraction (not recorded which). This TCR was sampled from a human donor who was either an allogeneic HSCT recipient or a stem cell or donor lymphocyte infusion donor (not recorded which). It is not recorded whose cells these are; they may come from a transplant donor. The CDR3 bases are TGTGCCAGCAGCTCAATACGGCGTCCGAATTCACCCCTCCACTTT. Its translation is CASSSIRRPNSPLHF.